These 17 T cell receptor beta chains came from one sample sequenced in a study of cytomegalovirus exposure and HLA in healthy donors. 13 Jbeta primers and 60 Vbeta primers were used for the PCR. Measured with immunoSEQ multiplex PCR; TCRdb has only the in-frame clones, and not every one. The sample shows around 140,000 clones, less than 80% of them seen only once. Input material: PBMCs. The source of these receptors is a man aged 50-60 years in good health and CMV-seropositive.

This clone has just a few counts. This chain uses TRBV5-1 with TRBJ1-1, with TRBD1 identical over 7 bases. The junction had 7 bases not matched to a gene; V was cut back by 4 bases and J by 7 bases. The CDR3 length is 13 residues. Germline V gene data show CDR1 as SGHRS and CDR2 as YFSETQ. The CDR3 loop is CASSVGRDSEAFF. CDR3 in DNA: TGCGCCAGCAGCGTGGGTCGGGACAGTGAAGCTTTCTTT.

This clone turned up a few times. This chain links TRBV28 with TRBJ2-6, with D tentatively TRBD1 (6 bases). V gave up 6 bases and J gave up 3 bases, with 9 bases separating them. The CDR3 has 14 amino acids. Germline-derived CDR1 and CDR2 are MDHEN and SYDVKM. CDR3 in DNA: TGTGCCAGCAGGGGGGCAGGTGGGGCCAACGTCCTGACTTTC. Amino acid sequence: CASRGAGGANVLTF. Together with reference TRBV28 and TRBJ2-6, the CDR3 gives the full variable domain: DVKVTQSSRYLVKRTGEKVFLECVQDMDHENMFWYRQDPGLGLRLIYFSYDVKMKEKGDIPEGYSVSREKKERFSLILESASTNQTSMYLCASRGAGGANVLTFGAGSRLTVL.

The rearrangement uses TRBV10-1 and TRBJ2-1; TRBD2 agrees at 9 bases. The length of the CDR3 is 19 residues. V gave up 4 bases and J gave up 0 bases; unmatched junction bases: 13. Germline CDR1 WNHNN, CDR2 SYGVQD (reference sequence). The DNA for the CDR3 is TGCGCCAGCAGTGCTCCTGGGGGGAGCGGGGGGCTCTCCTACAATGAGCAGTTCTTC. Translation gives CASSAPGGSGGLSYNEQFF.

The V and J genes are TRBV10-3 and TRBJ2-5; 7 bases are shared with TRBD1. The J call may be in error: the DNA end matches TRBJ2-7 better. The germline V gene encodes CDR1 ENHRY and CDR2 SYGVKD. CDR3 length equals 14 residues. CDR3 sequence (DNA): TGTGCCATCAGTGAGTCGACAGGGACCTACGAGCAGTACTTC. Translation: CAISESTGTYEQYF.

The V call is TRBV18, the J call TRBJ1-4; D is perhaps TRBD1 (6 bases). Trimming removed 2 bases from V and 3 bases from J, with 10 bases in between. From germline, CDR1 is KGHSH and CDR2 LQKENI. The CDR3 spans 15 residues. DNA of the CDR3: TGTGCCAGCTCACCAGGTCGGACAGCTAATGAAAAACTGTTTTTT. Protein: CASSPGRTANEKLFF.

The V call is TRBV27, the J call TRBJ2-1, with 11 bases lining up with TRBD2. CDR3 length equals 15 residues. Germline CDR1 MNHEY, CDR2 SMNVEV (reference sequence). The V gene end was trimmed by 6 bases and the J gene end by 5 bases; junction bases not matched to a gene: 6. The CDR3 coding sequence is TGTGCCAGCAGGACACGACTAGCGGGACACAATGAGCAGTTCTTC. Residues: CASRTRLAGHNEQFF.

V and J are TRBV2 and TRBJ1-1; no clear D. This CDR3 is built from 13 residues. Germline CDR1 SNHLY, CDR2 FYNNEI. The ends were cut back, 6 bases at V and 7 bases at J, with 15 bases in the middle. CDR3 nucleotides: TGTGCCAGCAGGAATAGTATAACTCTTGAAGCTTTCTTT. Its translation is CASRNSITLEAFF.

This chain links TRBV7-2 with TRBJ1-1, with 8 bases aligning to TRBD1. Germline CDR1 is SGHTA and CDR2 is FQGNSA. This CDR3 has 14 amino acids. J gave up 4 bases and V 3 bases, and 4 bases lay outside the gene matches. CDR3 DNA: TGTGCCAGCAGCTTTCGGACAGGGTCCACTGAAGCTTTCTTT. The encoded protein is CASSFRTGSTEAFF.

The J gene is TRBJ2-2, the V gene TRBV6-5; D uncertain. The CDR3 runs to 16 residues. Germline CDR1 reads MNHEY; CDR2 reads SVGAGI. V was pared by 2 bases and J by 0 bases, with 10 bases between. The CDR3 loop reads CASSYTQAANTGELFF. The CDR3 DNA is TGTGCCAGCAGTTACACGCAGGCAGCGAACACCGGGGAGCTGTTTTTT.

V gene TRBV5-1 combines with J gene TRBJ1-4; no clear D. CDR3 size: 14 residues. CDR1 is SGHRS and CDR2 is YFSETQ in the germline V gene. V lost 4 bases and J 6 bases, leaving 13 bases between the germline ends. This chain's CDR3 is CASSPRDTYEKLFF. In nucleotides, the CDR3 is TGCGCCAGCAGCCCTCGCGACACCTATGAAAAACTGTTTTTT.

CDR3 protein: CASGTSRTANEKLFF. CDR3 DNA sequence: TGTGCCAGCGGGACATCCCGGACGGCTAATGAAAAACTGTTTTTT. The rearrangement joins TRBV28 to TRBJ1-4; tentatively, D is TRBD1 (6 bases). This CDR3 has 15 residues. CDR1 is MDHEN, CDR2 SYDVKM, per germline. Trimming left V 8 bases short and J 3 bases short, with 16 bases between. Full variable domain (remainder filled in from reference TRBV28 and TRBJ1-4): DVKVTQSSRYLVKRTGEKVFLECVQDMDHENMFWYRQDPGLGLRLIYFSYDVKMKEKGDIPEGYSVSREKKERFSLILESASTNQTSMYLCASGTSRTANEKLFFGSGTQLSVL.

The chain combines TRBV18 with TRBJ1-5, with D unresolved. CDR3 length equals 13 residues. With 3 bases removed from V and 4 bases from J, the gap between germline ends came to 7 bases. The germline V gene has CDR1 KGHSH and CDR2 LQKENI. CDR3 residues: CASSPPDNQPQHF. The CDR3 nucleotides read TGTGCCAGCTCACCGCCAGATAATCAGCCCCAGCATTTT.

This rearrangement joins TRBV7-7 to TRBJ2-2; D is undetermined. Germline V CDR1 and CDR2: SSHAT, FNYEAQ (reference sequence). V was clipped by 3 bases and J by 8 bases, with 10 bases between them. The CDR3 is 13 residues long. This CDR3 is CASSLRSSGELFF. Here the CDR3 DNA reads TGTGCCAGCAGCTTGAGGAGTTCGGGGGAGCTGTTTTTT.

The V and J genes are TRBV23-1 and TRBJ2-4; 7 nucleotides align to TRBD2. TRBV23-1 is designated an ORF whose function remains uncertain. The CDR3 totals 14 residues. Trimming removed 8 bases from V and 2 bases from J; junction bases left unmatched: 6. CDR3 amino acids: CASDPGGSKNIQYF. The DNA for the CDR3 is TGCGCCAGCGATCCGGGGGGTTCCAAAAACATTCAGTACTTC.

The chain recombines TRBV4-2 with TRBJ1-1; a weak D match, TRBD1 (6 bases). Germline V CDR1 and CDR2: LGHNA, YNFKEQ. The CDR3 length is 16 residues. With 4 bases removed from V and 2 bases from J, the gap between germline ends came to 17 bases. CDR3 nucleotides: TGTGCCAGCAGCCCTCCCCCGACAGGAATTAACACTGAAGCTTTCTTT. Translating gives CASSPPPTGINTEAFF.

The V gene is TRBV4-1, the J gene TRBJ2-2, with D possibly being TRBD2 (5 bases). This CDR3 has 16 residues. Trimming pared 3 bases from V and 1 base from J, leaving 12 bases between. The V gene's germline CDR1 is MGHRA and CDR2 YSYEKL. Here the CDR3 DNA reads TGCGCCAGCAGCCATGTGTTCGGGAAGAACACCGGGGAGCTGTTTTTT. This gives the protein CASSHVFGKNTGELFF.

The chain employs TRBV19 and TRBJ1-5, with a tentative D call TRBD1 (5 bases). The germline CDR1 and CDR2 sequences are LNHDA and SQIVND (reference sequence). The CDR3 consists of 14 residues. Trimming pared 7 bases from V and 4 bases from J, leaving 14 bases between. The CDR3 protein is CASNRFQGNQPQHF. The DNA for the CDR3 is TGTGCCAGTAATAGATTCCAGGGAAATCAGCCCCAGCATTTT.